This T cell receptor (beta chain) was sequenced in a study of blood T cell repertoires in COVID-19. In the authors' methods: It was from reference gene primer amplification that nucleated cell counts were estimated. Assay: immunoSEQ multiplex PCR; the TCRdb copy retains only in-frame clones and omits some. V and J calls and clone size are those listed in that table; D and trimming were worked out from the DNA. Counted here are about 110,000 clones, 70% to 90% occurring once; the ten biggest clones make up less than 1.5%. The CDR3 sequence is 11 residues long. Germline V gene sequence: CDR1 LNHDA, CDR2 SQIVND (reference sequence). V was shortened by 6 bases and J by 12 bases, with 12 bases between the two germline ends.

The sample comprised peripheral blood. This rearrangement joins TRBV19 to TRBJ2-1; a weak D match, TRBD2 (6 bases). The sequence was obtained from a man aged 35 to 55 with acute or convalescent COVID-19. The CDR3: CASRDYRRQFF. The CDR3, as DNA: TGTGCCAGTAGGGACTACCGACGGCAGTTCTTC.